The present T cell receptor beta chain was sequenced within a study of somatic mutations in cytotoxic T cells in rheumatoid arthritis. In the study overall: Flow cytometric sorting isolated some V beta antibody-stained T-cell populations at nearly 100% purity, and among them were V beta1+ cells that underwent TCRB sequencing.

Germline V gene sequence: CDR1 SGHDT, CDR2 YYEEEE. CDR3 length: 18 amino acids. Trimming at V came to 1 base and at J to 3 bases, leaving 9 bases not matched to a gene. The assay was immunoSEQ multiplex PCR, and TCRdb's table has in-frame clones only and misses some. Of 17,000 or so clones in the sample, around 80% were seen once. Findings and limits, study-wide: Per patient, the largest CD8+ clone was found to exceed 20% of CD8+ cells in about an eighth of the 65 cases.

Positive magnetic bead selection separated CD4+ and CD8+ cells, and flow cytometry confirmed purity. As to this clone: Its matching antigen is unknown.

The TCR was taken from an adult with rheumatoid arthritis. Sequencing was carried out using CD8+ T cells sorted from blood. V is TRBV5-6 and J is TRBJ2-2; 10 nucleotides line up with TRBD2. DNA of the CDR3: TGTGCCAGCAGCTTGTTTTTTCCTAGCGGGGGCCACACCGGGGAGCTGTTTTTT. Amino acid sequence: CASSLFFPSGGHTGELFF.